This record concerns one T cell receptor (beta chain) sequence. This sample is part of a study of shared clonotypes between healthy human individuals. The naive CD8 fraction comprised CD45RO-negative cells positively selected for CCR7 and excluded terminally differentiated effector memory CD45RA+ cells. The study enrolled healthy HIV-negative adults without recent acute infections or vaccinations as donors. Donors comprised only Caucasian adults living in Nashville, Tennessee. For every subset, genomic DNA was evenly distributed across several immunoSEQ plates. The assay was immunoSEQ multiplex PCR, and TCRdb's table has in-frame clones only and misses some. The data hold roughly 2,000,000 clones, with over 85% observed a single time. Germline V gene data show CDR1 as SGHRS and CDR2 as YFSETQ. CDR3 size: 13 residues. Trimming cost V 3 bases and J 2 bases, with 9 bases left between them.

This chain uses TRBV5-1 with TRBJ2-7; the D is unclear. Sequencing used naive CD8+ T cells from PBMCs. The sequence came from a young man in good health. Some clones in this sample may be carry-over from other donors' samples. Here the CDR3 DNA reads TGCGCCAGCAGCTCGCAGGCCACCTACGAGCAGTACTTC. This codes for CASSSQATYEQYF.